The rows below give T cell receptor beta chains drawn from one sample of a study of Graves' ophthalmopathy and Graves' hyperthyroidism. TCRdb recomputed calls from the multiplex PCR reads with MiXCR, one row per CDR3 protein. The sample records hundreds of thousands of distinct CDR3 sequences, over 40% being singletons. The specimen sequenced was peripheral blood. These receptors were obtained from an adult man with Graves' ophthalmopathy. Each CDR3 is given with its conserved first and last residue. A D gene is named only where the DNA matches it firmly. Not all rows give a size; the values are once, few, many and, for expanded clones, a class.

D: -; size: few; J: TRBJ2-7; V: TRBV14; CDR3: CASSDSLSYEQYF; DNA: TGTGCCAGCAGCGATTCTCTTTCCTACGAGCAGTACTTC
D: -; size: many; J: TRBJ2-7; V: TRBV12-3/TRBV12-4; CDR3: CASSFGPAYEQYF; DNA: TGTGCCAGCAGTTTCGGACCTGCCTACGAGCAGTACTTC
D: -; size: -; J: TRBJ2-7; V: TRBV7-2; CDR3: CASSWDYRVPNEQYF; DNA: TGTGCCAGCAGCTGGGACTACAGGGTTCCCAACGAGCAGTACTTC
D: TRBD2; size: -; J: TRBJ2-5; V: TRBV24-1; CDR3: CATSPSAGAETQYF; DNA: TGTGCCACCAGTCCGTCTGCGGGAGCAGAGACCCAGTACTTC
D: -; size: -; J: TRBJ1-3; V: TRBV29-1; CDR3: CSVDGPGNTIYF; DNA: TGCAGCGTTGACGGGCCTGGAAACACCATATATTTT
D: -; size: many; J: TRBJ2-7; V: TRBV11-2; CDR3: CASSRAREQYF; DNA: TGTGCCAGCAGCCGAGCTAGGGAGCAGTACTTC
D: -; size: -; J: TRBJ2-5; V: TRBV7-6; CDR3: CASSLATAGSGEPRDF; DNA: TGTGCCAGCAGCTTAGCCACTGCAGGGTCCGGGGAGCCCAGGGACTTC
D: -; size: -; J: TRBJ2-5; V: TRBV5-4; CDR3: CASSFSIRETQYF; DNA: TGTGCCAGCAGCTTCTCTATACGAGAGACCCAGTACTTC
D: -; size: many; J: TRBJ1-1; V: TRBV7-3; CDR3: CASSWRGGTEAFF; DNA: TGTGCCAGCAGCTGGCGTGGGGGCACTGAAGCTTTCTTT
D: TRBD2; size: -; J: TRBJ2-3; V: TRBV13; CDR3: CASSRRTSGGASTDTQYF; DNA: TGTGCCAGCAGCCGACGGACTAGCGGGGGTGCTAGCACAGATACGCAGTATTTT
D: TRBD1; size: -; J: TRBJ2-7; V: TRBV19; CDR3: CASSIDRDNYEQYF; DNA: TGTGCCAGTAGTATCGACAGGGACAACTACGAGCAGTACTTC
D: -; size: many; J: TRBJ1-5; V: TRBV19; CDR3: CASSMQRGRSNQPQHF; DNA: TGTGCCAGTAGTATGCAGAGGGGGAGGAGCAATCAGCCCCAGCATTTT
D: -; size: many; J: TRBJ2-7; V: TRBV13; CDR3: CASSSTSDYREQYF; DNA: TGTGCCAGCAGCTCCACATCCGATTACAGGGAGCAGTACTTC
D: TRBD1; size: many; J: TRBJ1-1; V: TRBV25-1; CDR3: CASQEQGANTEAFF; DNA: TGTGCCAGCCAAGAACAGGGGGCAAACACTGAAGCTTTCTTT
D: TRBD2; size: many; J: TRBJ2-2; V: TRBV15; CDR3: CATRTSLSTGELFF; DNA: TGTGCCACTAGGACTAGCTTGAGCACCGGGGAGCTGTTTTTT
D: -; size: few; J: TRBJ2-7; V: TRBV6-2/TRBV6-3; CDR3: CASRISYEQYF; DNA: TGTGCCAGCAGAATCTCCTACGAGCAGTACTTC
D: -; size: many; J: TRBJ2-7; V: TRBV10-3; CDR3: CAISPRVGEQYF; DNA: TGTGCCATCAGTCCCAGGGTGGGTGAGCAGTACTTC
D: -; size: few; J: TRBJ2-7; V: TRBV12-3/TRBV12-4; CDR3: CASTLSGSGPYEQYF; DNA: TGTGCCAGCACCCTCTCGGGTTCAGGGCCCTACGAGCAGTACTTC
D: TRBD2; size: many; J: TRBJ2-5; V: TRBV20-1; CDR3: CSARTSGIETQYF; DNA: TGCAGTGCTAGGACTAGCGGGATAGAGACCCAGTACTTC
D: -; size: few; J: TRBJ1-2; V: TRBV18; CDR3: CASSRGEDYGYTF; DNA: TGTGCCAGCTCAAGAGGAGAAGACTATGGCTACACCTTC
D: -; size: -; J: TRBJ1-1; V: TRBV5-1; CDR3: CASRYEGRYTEAFF; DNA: TGCGCCAGCAGATACGAGGGAAGGTACACTGAAGCTTTCTTT
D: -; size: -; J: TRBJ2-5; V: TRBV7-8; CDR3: CASSLMSGQETQYF; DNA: TGTGCCAGCAGCTTAATGTCCGGACAAGAGACCCAGTACTTC
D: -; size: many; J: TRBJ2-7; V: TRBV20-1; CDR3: CSATDRRGEQYF; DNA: TGCAGTGCTACGGACAGGCGGGGGGAGCAGTACTTC
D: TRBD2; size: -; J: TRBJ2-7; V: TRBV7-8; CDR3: CASSLEASGGVTSYEQYF; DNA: TGTGCCAGCAGCTTAGAGGCTAGCGGGGGGGTAACTTCCTACGAGCAGTACTTC
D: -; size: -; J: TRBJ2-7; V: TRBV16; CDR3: CASSPWIGPDEQYF; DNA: TGTGCCAGCAGCCCCTGGATCGGTCCTGACGAGCAGTACTTC
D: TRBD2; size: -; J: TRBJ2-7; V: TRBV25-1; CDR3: CASSAEGLAGAHEQYF; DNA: TGTGCCAGCAGCGCCGAGGGCCTAGCGGGGGCCCACGAGCAGTACTTC
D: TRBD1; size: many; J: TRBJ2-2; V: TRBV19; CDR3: CASSRDRGELFF; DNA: TGTGCCAGTAGCCGGGACAGGGGGGAGCTGTTTTTT
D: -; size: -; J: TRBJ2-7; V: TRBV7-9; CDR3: CASSRGDSYYEQYF; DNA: TGTGCCAGCAGCCGCGGGGACAGCTACTACGAGCAGTACTTC
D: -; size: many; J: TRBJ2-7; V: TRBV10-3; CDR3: CAISESFQGSLGEQYF; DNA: TGTGCCATCAGTGAGTCGTTTCAGGGGTCCCTGGGGGAGCAGTACTTC
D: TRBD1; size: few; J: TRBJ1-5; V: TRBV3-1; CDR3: CASSQGTGVSQPQHF; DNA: TGTGCCAGCAGCCAAGGGACAGGGGTCAGTCAGCCCCAGCATTTT
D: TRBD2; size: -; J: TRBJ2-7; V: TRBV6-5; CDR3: CASSQVSGGPNEQYF; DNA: TGTGCCAGCAGCCAAGTAAGCGGGGGGCCCAACGAGCAGTACTTC
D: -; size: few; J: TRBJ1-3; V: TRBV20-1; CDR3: CSAEEGSSGNTIYF; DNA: TGCAGTGCGGAGGAGGGGTCCTCTGGAAACACCATATATTTT
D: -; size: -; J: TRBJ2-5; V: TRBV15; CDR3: CATSSPGLYQETQYF; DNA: TGTGCCACCAGCAGCCCTGGGCTGTACCAAGAGACCCAGTACTTC
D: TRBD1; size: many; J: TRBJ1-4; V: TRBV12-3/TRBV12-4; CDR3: CASSLSDRGEKLFF; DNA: TGTGCCAGCAGTTTATCGGACAGGGGGGAAAAACTGTTTTTT
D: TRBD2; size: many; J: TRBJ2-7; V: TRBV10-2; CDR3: CASKTSGRHEQYF; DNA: TGCGCCAGCAAGACTAGCGGGAGGCACGAGCAGTACTTC
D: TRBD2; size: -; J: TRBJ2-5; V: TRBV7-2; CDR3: CASSLARDYGQYF; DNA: TGTGCCAGCAGCTTAGCGAGGGACTACGGGCAGTACTTC
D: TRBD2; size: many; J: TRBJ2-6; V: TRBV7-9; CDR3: CASSQLAGSSGANVLTF; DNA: TGTGCCAGCAGCCAACTAGCGGGGAGCTCTGGGGCCAACGTCCTGACTTTC
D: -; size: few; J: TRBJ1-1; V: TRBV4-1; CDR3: CASSQSPLGETEAFF; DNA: TGCGCCAGCAGCCAAAGTCCATTGGGGGAAACTGAAGCTTTCTTT
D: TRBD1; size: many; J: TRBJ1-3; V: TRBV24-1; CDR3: CATRSNTGAGNTIYF; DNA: TGTGCCACCAGATCGAATACAGGGGCTGGAAACACCATATATTTT
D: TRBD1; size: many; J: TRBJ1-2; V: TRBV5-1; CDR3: CASSLTPSGTEEGYTF; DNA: TGCGCCAGCAGCTTGACTCCATCGGGGACAGAAGAGGGCTACACCTTC
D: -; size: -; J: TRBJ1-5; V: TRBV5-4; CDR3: CASSLGGGGHIDQPQHF; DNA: TGTGCCAGCAGCTTGGGAGGTGGGGGGCATATTGATCAGCCCCAGCATTTT
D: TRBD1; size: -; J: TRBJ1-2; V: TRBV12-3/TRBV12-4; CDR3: CASSPGGQSNNYGYTF; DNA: TGTGCCAGCAGCCCCGGGGGACAGTCGAATAACTATGGCTACACCTTC
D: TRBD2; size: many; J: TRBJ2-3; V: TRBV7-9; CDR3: CASSLGAGGLFRF; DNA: TGTGCCAGCAGCTTAGGGGCGGGAGGCCTCTTCCGGTTT
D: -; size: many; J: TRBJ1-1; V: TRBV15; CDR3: CATSRGEGRTEAFF; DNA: TGTGCCACCAGCAGAGGTGAGGGGAGAACTGAAGCTTTCTTT
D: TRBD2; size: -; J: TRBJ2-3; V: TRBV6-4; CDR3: CASSPSGGGTDTQYF; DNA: TGTGCCAGCAGCCCAAGCGGGGGAGGCACAGATACGCAGTATTTT
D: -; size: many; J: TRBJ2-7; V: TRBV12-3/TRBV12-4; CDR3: CASSSTATYSYEQYF; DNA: TGTGCCAGCAGTTCGACAGCGACCTATTCCTACGAGCAGTACTTC
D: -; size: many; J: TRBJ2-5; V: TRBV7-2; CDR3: CASSPERQTQYF; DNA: TGTGCCAGCAGCCCGGAACGGCAGACCCAGTACTTC
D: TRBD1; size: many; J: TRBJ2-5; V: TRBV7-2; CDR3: CASSSGTGWETQYF; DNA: TGTGCCAGCAGCTCCGGGACAGGGTGGGAGACCCAGTACTTC
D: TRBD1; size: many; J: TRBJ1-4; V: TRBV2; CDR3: CASSETGTGWEKLFF; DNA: TGTGCCAGCAGTGAAACCGGGACAGGGTGGGAAAAACTGTTTTTT
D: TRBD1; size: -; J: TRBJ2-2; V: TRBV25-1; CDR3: CASVDRGNTGELFF; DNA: TGTGCCAGCGTCGACAGGGGGAACACCGGGGAGCTGTTTTTT
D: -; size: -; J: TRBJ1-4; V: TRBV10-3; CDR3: CAISGNGNEKLFF; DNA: TGTGCCATCAGTGGCAACGGTAATGAAAAACTGTTTTTT
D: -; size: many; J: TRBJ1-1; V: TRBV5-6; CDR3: CASSLADRSKNTEAFF; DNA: TGTGCCAGCAGCTTGGCGGACAGAAGTAAAAACACTGAAGCTTTCTTT
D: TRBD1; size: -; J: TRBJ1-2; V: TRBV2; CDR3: CASRGTGPANYGYTF; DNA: TGTGCCAGCAGGGGGACAGGGCCAGCTAACTATGGCTACACCTTC
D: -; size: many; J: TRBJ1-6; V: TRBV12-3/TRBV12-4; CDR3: CASNRDNSPLHF; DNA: TGTGCCAGCAACAGGGATAATTCACCCCTCCACTTT
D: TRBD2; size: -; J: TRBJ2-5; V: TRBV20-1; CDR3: CSASQRRGERQYF; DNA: TGCAGTGCTAGCCAACGGCGGGGGGAAAGGCAGTACTTC
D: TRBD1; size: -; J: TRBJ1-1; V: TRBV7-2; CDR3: CASSSGQGARSEAFF; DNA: TGTGCCAGCTCTTCCGGACAGGGGGCTAGATCTGAAGCTTTCTTT
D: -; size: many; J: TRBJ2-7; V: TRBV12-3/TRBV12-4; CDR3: CASSRGSSYEQYF; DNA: TGTGCCAGCAGCCGGGGCTCGTCCTACGAGCAGTACTTC
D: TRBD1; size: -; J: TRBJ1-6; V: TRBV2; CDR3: CASSEALPGQGVGDSPLHF; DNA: TGTGCCAGCAGTGAAGCGCTTCCGGGACAGGGGGTAGGTGATTCACCCCTCCACTTT
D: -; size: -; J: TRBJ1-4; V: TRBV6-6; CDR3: CASSYSDRGTGNEKLFF; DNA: TGTGCCAGCAGTTACTCGGACCGAGGGACGGGCAATGAAAAACTGTTTTTT
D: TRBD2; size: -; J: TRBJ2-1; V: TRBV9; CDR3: CASSLTSGGAYNEQFF; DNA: TGTGCCAGCAGCCTTACTAGCGGGGGGGCTTATAATGAGCAGTTCTTC